The sequence of this TCR beta chain was determined in a study of shared clonotypes between healthy human individuals. The CDR3 length is 16 residues. Per germline, CDR1 KGHSH and CDR2 LQKENI. V was shortened by 6 bases and J by 0 bases, with 18 bases between the two germline ends. Libraries were prepared by immunoSEQ multiplex PCR; TCRdb keeps only in-frame clonotypes and omits some of them. The sample lists hundreds of thousands of clones, 75% to 85% occurring once. The source of this sequence is a woman in her 40s in good health. Some clones in this sample may be carry-over from other donors' samples. Sample: PBMCs. The chain is built from TRBV18 and TRBJ2-7; tentatively, D is TRBD1 (5 bases). DNA of the CDR3: TGTGCCAGCTCCCCAAAGGTGCGGACAATCTCCTACGAGCAGTACTTC. Residues: CASSPKVRTISYEQYF. Looking up the rest from reference TRBV18 and TRBJ2-7 gives the full variable domain: NAGVMQNPRHLVRRRGQEARLRCSPMKGHSHVYWYRQLPEEGLKFMVYLQKENIIDESGMPKERFSAEFPKEGPSILRIQQVVRGDSAAYFCASSPKVRTISYEQYFGPGTRLTVT.